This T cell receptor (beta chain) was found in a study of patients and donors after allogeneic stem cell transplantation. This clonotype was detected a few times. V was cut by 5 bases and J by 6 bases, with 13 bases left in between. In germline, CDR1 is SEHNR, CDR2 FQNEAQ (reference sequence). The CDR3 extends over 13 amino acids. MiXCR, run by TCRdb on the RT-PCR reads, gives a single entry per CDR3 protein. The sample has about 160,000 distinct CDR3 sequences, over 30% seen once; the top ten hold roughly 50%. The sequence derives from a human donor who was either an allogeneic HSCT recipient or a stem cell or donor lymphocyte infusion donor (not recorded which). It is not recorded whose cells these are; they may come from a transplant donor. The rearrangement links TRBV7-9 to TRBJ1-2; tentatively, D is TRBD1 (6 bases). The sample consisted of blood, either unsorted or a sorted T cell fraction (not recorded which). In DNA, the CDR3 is TGTGCCAGCAGCGCACTTGAGGGGGATGGCTACACCTTC. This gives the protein CASSALEGDGYTF.